This entry concerns a single T cell receptor beta chain. The antigen is not known. A read error may produce the germline difference seen at one junction end. The sample is drawn from a study of cytomegalovirus exposure and HLA in healthy donors. Study-level results: V- and J-gene trimming in TCR beta was tied to a missense DCLRE1C variant by an analysis performed later. It was reportedly the case that the classifier diagnosed cytomegalovirus status with high specificity and sensitivity. In a later analysis, productive TCRs from donors in an Asian-associated ancestry cluster reportedly carried fewer N-insertions than the cohort mean.

Germline CDR1 reads SGDLS; CDR2 reads YYNGEE. CDR3 size: 16 residues. 13 Jbeta primers and 60 Vbeta primers were used for the PCR. The data were produced by immunoSEQ multiplex PCR, yet TCRdb's version contains in-frame clones alone and is incomplete. The sample holds over 200,000 clones, around 73% seen once. The sequenced sample consisted of PBMCs. This chain connects TRBV9 to TRBJ2-1, with TRBD2 identical over 9 bases. This TCR came from a male donor in good health and CMV-seronegative. CDR3 coding DNA: TGTGCCAGCGGCGTAGCTGGGGCTAGCGGGAACAATGAGCAGTTCTTC. Translated: CASGVAGASGNNEQFF.